A selection of T cell receptor beta chains follows, all from one sample in a study of blood T cell repertoires in COVID-19. Only in-frame clones appear in the TCRdb table, and some are missing; sequencing was by immunoSEQ multiplex PCR. The repertoire consists of approximately 190,000 clones, with about 80% occurring once and the leading ten covering around an eighth. Sequenced material: peripheral blood. These receptors came from a man aged 30 to 39 with active or convalescent COVID-19. Both conserved end residues are part of each CDR3. The order of the fields is J gene, V gene, CDR3 protein.

TRBJ1-2 | TRBV4-3 | CASSPGGTGVYGYTF
TRBJ2-1 | TRBV27 | CASSLGTSANEQFF
TRBJ2-3 | TRBV24-1 | CATLPGSTDTQYF
TRBJ1-6 | TRBV7-6 | CASSLGRTGSAYNSPLHF
TRBJ2-2 | TRBV11-2 | CASSLVQGTGELFF
TRBJ1-2 | TRBV12-5 | CASGPGQGGYTF
TRBJ2-1 | TRBV6-5 | CASGRAGEHNEQFF
TRBJ1-5 | TRBV6-2/TRBV6-3 | CASSLISNQPQHF
TRBJ2-5 | TRBV6-2/TRBV6-3 | CASSYPRVPSGEREHPETQYF
TRBJ1-6 | TRBV10-3 | CAISDAGQGWNSPLHF
TRBJ2-2 | TRBV9 | CASSVNFDRVNTGELFF